The 28 T cell receptor beta chains given below trace back to one sample, sequenced in a study of cytomegalovirus exposure and HLA in healthy donors. The PCR used 60 Vbeta and 13 Jbeta primers. Generated by immunoSEQ multiplex PCR, the TCRdb table keeps only in-frame clones and is missing some. The sample records 200,000 to 250,000 clones, 82% being singletons. The sequencing input was PBMCs. The receptors here all came from a woman aged 40 to 55 in good health and CMV-seropositive.

The chain carries TRBV27 and TRBJ2-2; tentative D call: TRBD2 (6 bases). CDR1 and CDR2 from the germline V gene are MNHEY and SMNVEV (reference sequence). CDR3 length: 15 amino acids. V was shortened by 3 bases and J by 6 bases, with 14 bases between the two germline ends. Here the CDR3 reads CASSLYAGKAGELFF. CDR3 bases: TGTGCCAGCAGTTTGTATGCGGGGAAGGCCGGGGAGCTGTTTTTT.

The chain combines TRBV7-6 with TRBJ1-2; TRBD1 matches 7 bases. The germline V gene has CDR1 SGHVS and CDR2 FNYEAQ. This CDR3 is built from 13 residues. Germline trimming cut 3 bases from V and 7 bases from J; bases unmatched to any gene: 5. The CDR3 here is CASSLGRGSGYTF. CDR3 DNA sequence: TGTGCCAGCAGCTTGGGCAGGGGGTCTGGCTACACCTTC.

This chain joins TRBV6-1 and TRBJ2-5; TRBD1 agrees at 10 bases. Per germline, CDR1 MNHNS and CDR2 SASEGT. The ends lost 10 bases at V and 4 bases at J; junction bases unmatched: 9. The CDR3 is 14 amino acids. The CDR3 sequence is CATLRDRGLETQYF. For the CDR3, the DNA is TGTGCCACTCTAAGGGACAGGGGTTTAGAGACCCAGTACTTC.

This clone was seen once. V and J are TRBV7-9 and TRBJ2-5; D gene ambiguous. The CDR3 loop spans 12 amino acids. V was shortened by 5 bases and J by 4 bases, with 8 bases between the two germline ends. The V gene's germline CDR1 is SEHNR and CDR2 FQNEAQ (reference sequence). The CDR3 protein is CASSPYRETQYF. CDR3 in DNA: TGTGCCAGCAGCCCGTATCGAGAGACCCAGTACTTC.

The chain links TRBV9 to TRBJ2-1; 7 bases map to TRBD2. V dropped 2 bases and J dropped 5; count of bases not matched to a gene: 7. Per germline, CDR1 SGDLS and CDR2 YYNGEE. This CDR3 contains 15 residues. The CDR3 DNA reads as TGTGCCAGCAGCGTGAGCGGGAAGGTTGACAATGAGCAGTTCTTC. Translated: CASSVSGKVDNEQFF.

The chain recombines TRBV6-1 with TRBJ1-5; TRBD1 agrees at 8 bases. This CDR3 spans 15 amino acids. Trimming cost V 1 base and J 4 bases; bases outside gene matches: 3. Germline CDR1 reads MNHNS; CDR2 reads SASEGT. CDR3 in amino acids: CASSEGGDRNQPQHF. CDR3 coding DNA: TGTGCCAGCAGTGAAGGGGGGGACAGGAATCAGCCCCAGCATTTT.

The CDR3 nucleotides are TGTGCCAGCAGTTACGGGGAGGGGCGTCAGCCCCAGCATTTT. Protein sequence: CASSYGEGRQPQHF. The rearrangement uses TRBV6-6 and TRBJ1-5; D may be TRBD1 (5 bases). The CDR3 contains 14 residues. Trimming cost V 2 bases and J 6 bases, with 11 bases left between them. Germline-derived CDR1 and CDR2 are MNHNY and SVGAGI (reference sequence).

This chain uses TRBV28 with TRBJ1-1, with D unresolved. V was trimmed by 3 bases and J by 5 bases, leaving 13 bases between them. Germline CDR1 and CDR2: MDHEN and SYDVKM. The length of the CDR3 is 14 residues. CDR3: CASSFEGEFTEAFF. The CDR3 bases are TGTGCCAGCAGTTTCGAGGGCGAGTTTACTGAAGCTTTCTTT. The full variable domain, with the rest looked up from reference TRBV28 and TRBJ1-1, is DVKVTQSSRYLVKRTGEKVFLECVQDMDHENMFWYRQDPGLGLRLIYFSYDVKMKEKGDIPEGYSVSREKKERFSLILESASTNQTSMYLCASSFEGEFTEAFFGQGTRLTVV.

The chain has TRBV12-5 and TRBJ1-3; D is unclear. CDR1 and CDR2 from the germline V gene are LGHNT and FRNRAP. The CDR3 runs to 15 residues. V gave up 5 bases and J gave up 0 bases, with 11 bases separating them. CDR3 sequence: CASGLPPFSGNTIYF. CDR3 DNA sequence: TGTGCTAGTGGTCTCCCCCCCTTCTCTGGAAACACCATATATTTT.

CDR3 residues: CASSEALAGAYGEQFF. The CDR3 DNA reads TGTGCCAGCAGTGAGGCCCTAGCGGGAGCGTATGGTGAGCAGTTCTTC. J is TRBJ2-1 and V is TRBV2, with 10 bases identical to TRBD2. CDR1 is SNHLY and CDR2 is FYNNEI in the germline V gene. V shed 3 bases and J 9 bases; nucleotides not matched to a gene: 11. This CDR3 is built from 16 residues.

This rearrangement joins TRBV27 to TRBJ1-1, with 8 bases fitting TRBD1. In germline, CDR1 is MNHEY, CDR2 SMNVEV (reference sequence). CDR3 length: 15 residues. V was pared by 5 bases and J by 0 bases, with 5 bases of the junction left unmatched. CDR3: CASSGTGLMNTEAFF. The CDR3 DNA reads as TGTGCCAGCAGTGGGACAGGCCTTATGAACACTGAAGCTTTCTTT.

The chain couples TRBV9 to TRBJ2-1; D not certain. Trimming took 0 bases from V and 2 from J, leaving 12 bases between them. This CDR3 is built from 16 residues. Germline V gives CDR1 SGDLS, CDR2 YYNGEE. This CDR3 reads CASSVDPSGAYNEQFF. DNA for the CDR3: TGTGCCAGCAGCGTAGATCCTAGTGGTGCCTACAATGAGCAGTTCTTC.

This chain links TRBV9 with TRBJ2-7, with TRBD2 matching over 9 bases. The J segment lost 3 bases and the V segment lost 0 bases, leaving 4 bases of the junction unmatched. The CDR3 is made up of 15 amino acids. The V gene's germline CDR1 is SGDLS and CDR2 YYNGEE. The CDR3 DNA reads as TGTGCCAGCAGCGTAGACCCGCGGGAGGGCTACGAGCAGTACTTC. Translated: CASSVDPREGYEQYF.

The chain joins TRBV6-1 to TRBJ1-4, with D uncertain. The CDR3 sequence is 14 residues long. The germline V gene encodes CDR1 MNHNS and CDR2 SASEGT. The ends were cut back, 5 bases at V and 5 bases at J, with 12 bases in the middle. DNA of the CDR3: TGTGCCAGCAGTCCGGGTCCTTGGAATGAAAAACTGTTTTTT. Its protein product is CASSPGPWNEKLFF.

The CDR3 sequence: CASSPQGGTEAFF. CDR3 DNA sequence: TGTGCCAGCAGCCCCCAGGGGGGAACTGAAGCTTTCTTT. V usage is TRBV7-3 and J usage is TRBJ1-1; TRBD1 agrees at 7 bases. The CDR3 totals 13 residues. V lost 5 bases and J lost 5; bases outside the gene matches: 5. Germline lookup yields CDR1 SGHTA and CDR2 FQGTGA. Using reference TRBV7-3 and TRBJ1-1 for the parts outside the CDR3, the full variable domain is GAGVSQTPSNKVTEKGKYVELRCDPISGHTALYWYRQSLGQGPEFLIYFQGTGAADDSGLPNDRFFAVRPEGSVSTLKIQRTERGDSAVYLCASSPQGGTEAFFGQGTRLTVV.

This chain connects TRBV6-5 to TRBJ1-2; 8 bases are shared with TRBD1. This CDR3 region has 16 residues. Germline V CDR1 and CDR2: MNHEY, SVGAGI. V lost 0 bases, J lost 8 bases, and 11 bases stayed unmatched. The CDR3 here is CASSYSKGWTGHGYTF. Written as DNA, the CDR3 is TGTGCCAGCAGTTACTCGAAGGGCTGGACAGGGCACGGCTACACCTTC.

This chain connects TRBV19 to TRBJ2-5; 7 bases align to TRBD1. Germline-derived CDR1 and CDR2 are LNHDA and SQIVND (reference sequence). The CDR3 runs 14 residues. V gave up 3 bases and J gave up 5 bases; unmatched junction bases: 6. The CDR3 loop is CASSIEGAKETQYF. The CDR3 DNA is TGTGCCAGTAGTATCGAGGGGGCAAAGGAGACCCAGTACTTC. Complete variable domain (other parts from reference TRBV19 and TRBJ2-5): DGGITQSPKYLFRKEGQNVTLSCEQNLNHDAMYWYRQDPGQGLRLIYYSQIVNDFQKGDIAEGYSVSREKKESFPLTVTSAQKNPTAFYLCASSIEGAKETQYFGPGTRLLVL.

V usage is TRBV18 and J usage is TRBJ2-7; weak D call: TRBD1 (6 bases). Trimming left V 3 bases short and J 7 bases short, with 13 bases between. Germline V CDR1 and CDR2: KGHSH, LQKENI. The length of the CDR3 is 13 residues. For the CDR3, the DNA is TGTGCCAGCTCACCCCGGGACACTGTAGAGCAGTACTTC. Translated: CASSPRDTVEQYF. The variable domain in full, completed from reference TRBV18 and TRBJ2-7, reads NAGVMQNPRHLVRRRGQEARLRCSPMKGHSHVYWYRQLPEEGLKFMVYLQKENIIDESGMPKERFSAEFPKEGPSILRIQQVVRGDSAAYFCASSPRDTVEQYFGPGTRLTVT.

This clone was counted only a few times. The chain carries TRBV5-1 and TRBJ1-6; the D gene is possibly TRBD1 (6 bases). The CDR3 sequence is 15 residues long. CDR1 is SGHRS and CDR2 is YFSETQ in the germline V gene. The V and J ends lost 3 bases and 2 bases respectively, with 9 bases between them. CDR3 sequence (DNA): TGCGCCAGCAGCTCAGGACAGCCCTATAATTCACCCCTCCACTTT. Translating it yields CASSSGQPYNSPLHF.

V usage is TRBV27 and J usage is TRBJ2-7; maybe TRBD2 (6 bases). V was trimmed by 2 bases and J by 7 bases, leaving 18 bases between them. Germline values: CDR1 MNHEY, CDR2 SMNVEV (reference sequence). This CDR3 spans 15 amino acids. The CDR3 is CASSLTTSNKREQYF. CDR3 bases: TGTGCCAGCAGTTTAACGACTAGTAACAAGAGGGAGCAGTACTTC.

The chain couples TRBV2 to TRBJ2-2, with 7 bases lining up with TRBD1. The CDR3 loop spans 15 amino acids. Unmatched junction bases numbered 6, after V lost 4 bases and J lost 4 bases. Germline V gene sequence: CDR1 SNHLY, CDR2 FYNNEI. CDR3 sequence (DNA): TGTGCCAGCAGTGTTCAGACAGGGAGCACCGGGGAGCTGTTTTTT. It is translated as CASSVQTGSTGELFF.

V is TRBV30 and J is TRBJ1-2, with D perhaps TRBD1 (5 bases). From germline, CDR1 is GTSNPN and CDR2 SVGIG (reference sequence). Trimming stripped 0 bases from V and 5 bases from J, with 16 bases between. The CDR3 runs 15 residues. CDR3 coding DNA: TGTGCCTGGAGTGTAAGGGGCGGCCCGGGTTATGGCTACACCTTC. It is translated as CAWSVRGGPGYGYTF. The whole variable domain, remainder taken from reference TRBV30 and TRBJ1-2, is SQTIHQWPATLVQPVGSPLSLECTVEGTSNPNLYWYRQAAGRGLQLLFYSVGIGQISSEVPQNLSASRPQDRQFILSSKKLLLSDSGFYLCAWSVRGGPGYGYTFGSGTRLTVV.

CDR3 DNA sequence: TGTGCCAGCAGCTTGCCCTTTACAGGGAACACCGGGGAGCTGTTTTTT. It yields the protein CASSLPFTGNTGELFF. V gene TRBV5-4 combines with J gene TRBJ2-2; a weak D match, TRBD1 (5 bases). The CDR3 covers 16 residues. The germline CDR1 and CDR2 sequences are SGHNT and YYREEE (reference sequence). Trimming shortened V by 1 base and J by 1 base, and 11 bases separated the two germline ends.

A single count supports this clone. J is TRBJ2-2 and V is TRBV6-5, with D possibly being TRBD1 (7 bases). The V end lost 6 bases, the J end lost 3 bases, and 14 bases lay between the germline ends. The length of the CDR3 is 15 residues. Germline V gene lookup returns CDR1 MNHEY and CDR2 SVGAGI. This CDR3 reads CASSAGQTYTGELFF. Here the CDR3 DNA reads TGTGCCAGCAGCGCGGGACAGACATACACCGGGGAGCTGTTTTTT.

The chain employs TRBV4-3 and TRBJ1-1; 7 positions agree with TRBD1. V was clipped by 0 bases and J by 6 bases; unmatched bases: 10. CDR3 size: 16 residues. Germline values: CDR1 LGHNA, CDR2 YSLEER. The CDR3 nucleotides are TGCGCCAGCAGCCAAGATCTAAGAGGGGGCAGGTCTGAAGCTTTCTTT. Its translation: CASSQDLRGGRSEAFF.

The chain couples TRBV25-1 to TRBJ1-2, with D tentatively TRBD1 (6 bases). The V and J ends lost 6 bases and 4 bases respectively, with 12 bases between them. This CDR3 contains 13 residues. Looked up from germline, CDR1 is MGHDK and CDR2 is SYGVNS. CDR3 sequence: CASRETGSYGYTF. The CDR3 nucleotides read TGTGCCAGCAGGGAAACAGGGTCCTATGGCTACACCTTC.

This clone showed up just once. V and J are TRBV2 and TRBJ2-5; possibly TRBD1 for D (5 bases). V lost 2 bases, J lost 1 base, and 11 bases lay in between. Germline V CDR1 and CDR2: SNHLY, FYNNEI. CDR3 length equals 15 residues. The CDR3 loop reads CASSEKGLVQETQYF. For the CDR3, the DNA is TGTGCCAGCAGTGAAAAGGGGTTGGTCCAAGAGACCCAGTACTTC.

The chain uses TRBV7-9 and TRBJ2-6, with D unresolved. Germline V gene lookup returns CDR1 SEHNR and CDR2 FQNEAQ (reference sequence). With 3 bases removed from V and 0 bases from J, the gap between germline ends came to 12 bases. The CDR3 is made up of 17 amino acids. Here the CDR3 reads CASSFFQVNSGANVLTF. The CDR3 DNA sequence: TGTGCCAGCAGCTTCTTCCAGGTGAACTCTGGGGCCAACGTCCTGACTTTC.